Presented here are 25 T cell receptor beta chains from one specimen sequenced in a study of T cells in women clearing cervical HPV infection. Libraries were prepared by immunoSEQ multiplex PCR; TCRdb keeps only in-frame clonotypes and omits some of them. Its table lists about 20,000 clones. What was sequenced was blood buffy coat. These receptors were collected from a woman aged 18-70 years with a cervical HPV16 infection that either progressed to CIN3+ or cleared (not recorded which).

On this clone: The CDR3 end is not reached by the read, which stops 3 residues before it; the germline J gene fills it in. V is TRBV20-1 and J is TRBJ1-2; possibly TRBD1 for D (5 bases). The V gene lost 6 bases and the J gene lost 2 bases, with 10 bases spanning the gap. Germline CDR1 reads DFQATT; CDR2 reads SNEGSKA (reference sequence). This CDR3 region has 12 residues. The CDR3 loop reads CSAVTENYGYTF. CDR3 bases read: TGCAGTGCAGTGACAGAGAACTATGGC.

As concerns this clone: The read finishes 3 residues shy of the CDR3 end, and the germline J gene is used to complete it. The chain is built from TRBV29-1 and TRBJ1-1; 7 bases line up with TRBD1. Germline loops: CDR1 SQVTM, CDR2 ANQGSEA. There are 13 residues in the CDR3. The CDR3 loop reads CSVEVDRDNIAFF. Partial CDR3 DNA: TGCAGCGTTGAAGTAGACAGGGACAACATT.

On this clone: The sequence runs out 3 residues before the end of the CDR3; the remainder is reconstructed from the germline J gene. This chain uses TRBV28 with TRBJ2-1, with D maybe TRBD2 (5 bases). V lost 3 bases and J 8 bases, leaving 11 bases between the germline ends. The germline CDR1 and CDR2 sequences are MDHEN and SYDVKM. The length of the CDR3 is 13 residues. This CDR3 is CASSFPGSDEQFF. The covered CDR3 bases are TGTGCCAGCAGTTTTCCGGGGTCCGATGAG. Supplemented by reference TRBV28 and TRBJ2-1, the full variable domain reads DVKVTQSSRYLVKRTGEKVFLECVQDMDHENMFWYRQDPGLGLRLIYFSYDVKMKEKGDIPEGYSVSREKKERFSLILESASTNQTSMYLCASSFPGSDEQFFGPGTRLTVL.

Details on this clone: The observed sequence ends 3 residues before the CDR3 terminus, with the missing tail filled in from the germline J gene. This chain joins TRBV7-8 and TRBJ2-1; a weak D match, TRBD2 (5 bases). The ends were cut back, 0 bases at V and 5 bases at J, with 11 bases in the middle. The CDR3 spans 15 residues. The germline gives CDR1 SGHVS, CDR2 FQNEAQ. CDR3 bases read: TGTGCCAGCAGCTTAGCGCAAGGACTGCACAATGAG. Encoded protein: CASSLAQGLHNE. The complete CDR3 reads CASSLAQGLHNEQFF.

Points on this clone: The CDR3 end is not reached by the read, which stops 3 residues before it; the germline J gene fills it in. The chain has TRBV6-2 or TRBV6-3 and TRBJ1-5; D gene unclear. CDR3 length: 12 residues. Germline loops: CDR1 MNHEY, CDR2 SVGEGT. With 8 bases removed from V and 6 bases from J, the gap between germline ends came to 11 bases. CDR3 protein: CASGQEGQPQHF. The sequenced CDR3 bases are TGTGCCAGCGGGCAGGAAGGTCAGCCC.

CDR3 loop: CASSLGQGGNTEAFF. The DNA read from the CDR3 is TGCGCCAGCAGCTTGGGGCAGGGAGGCAACACTGAA. This sequence joins TRBV5-1 and TRBJ1-1, with a tentative D call TRBD1 (5 bases). The sequenced fragment ends 3 residues before the CDR3 boundary, so the rest is inferred from the germline J gene. The V end lost 0 bases, the J end lost 2 bases, and 11 bases lay between the germline ends. This CDR3 is built from 15 residues. The germline gives CDR1 SGHRS, CDR2 YFSETQ. The variable domain in full, completed from reference TRBV5-1 and TRBJ1-1, reads KAGVTQTPRYLIKTRGQQVTLSCSPISGHRSVSWYQQTPGQGLQFLFEYFSETQRNKGNFPGRFSGRQFSNSRSEMNVSTLELGDSALYLCASSLGQGGNTEAFFGQGTRLTVV.

CDR3 amino acids: CASSLPVGAGGPHNEQFF. The part of the CDR3 DNA that was read is TGTGCCAGCAGCCTCCCAGTCGGCGCGGGAGGGCCCCACAATGAG. V gene TRBV14 combines with J gene TRBJ2-1, with 9 bases fitting TRBD2. The observed sequence ends 3 residues before the CDR3 terminus, with the missing tail filled in from the germline J gene. Germline V gene lookup returns CDR1 SGHDN and CDR2 FVKESK. This CDR3 spans 18 amino acids. Unmatched junction bases numbered 15, after V lost 4 bases and J lost 5 bases.

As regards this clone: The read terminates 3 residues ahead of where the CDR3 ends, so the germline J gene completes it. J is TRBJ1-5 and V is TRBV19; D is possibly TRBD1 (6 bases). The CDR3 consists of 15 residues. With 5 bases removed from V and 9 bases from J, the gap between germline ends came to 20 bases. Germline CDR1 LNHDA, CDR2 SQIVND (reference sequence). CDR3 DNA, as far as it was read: TGTGCCAGTAGTTCCTCACATGGTCGGGGGGCGCCC. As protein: CASSSSHGRGAP. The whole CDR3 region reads CASSSSHGRGAPQHF.

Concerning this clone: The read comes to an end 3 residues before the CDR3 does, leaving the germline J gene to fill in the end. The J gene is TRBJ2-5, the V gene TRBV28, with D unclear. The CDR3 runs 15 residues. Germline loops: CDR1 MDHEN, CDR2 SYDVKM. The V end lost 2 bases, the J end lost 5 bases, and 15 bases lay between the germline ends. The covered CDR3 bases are TGTGCCAGCAGTTTAATTTGGGCTTTACGGGAGACC. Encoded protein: CASSLIWALRET. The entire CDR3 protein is CASSLIWALRETQYF.

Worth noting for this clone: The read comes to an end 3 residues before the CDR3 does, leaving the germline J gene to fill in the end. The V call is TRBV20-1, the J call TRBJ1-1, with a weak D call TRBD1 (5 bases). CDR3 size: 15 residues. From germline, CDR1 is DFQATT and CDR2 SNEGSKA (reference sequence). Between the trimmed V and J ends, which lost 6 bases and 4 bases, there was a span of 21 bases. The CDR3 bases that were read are TGCAGTGCCCAGTTCCAGGGTCAGCGGGGCACTGAA. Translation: CSAQFQGQRGTE. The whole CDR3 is CSAQFQGQRGTEAFF.

The CDR3 sequence: CASSLASQGARGANVLTF. CDR3 DNA, as far as it was read: TGTGCCAGCAGCTTAGCGTCGCAGGGAGCGAGGGGGGCCAACGTC. The rearrangement joins TRBV7-2 to TRBJ2-6; D assignment may be TRBD1 or TRBD2 (5 bases each). The CDR3 goes on 3 residues after the read ends, and that part is filled in from the germline J gene. V shed 0 bases and J shed 4 bases, with 16 bases lying between them. Germline V gene data show CDR1 as SGHTA and CDR2 as FQGNSA. The CDR3 runs to 18 residues.

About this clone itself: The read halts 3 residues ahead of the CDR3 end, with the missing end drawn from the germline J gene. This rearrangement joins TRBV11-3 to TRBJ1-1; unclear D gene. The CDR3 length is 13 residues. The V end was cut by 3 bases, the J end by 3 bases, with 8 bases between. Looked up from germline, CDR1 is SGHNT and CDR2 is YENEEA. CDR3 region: CASSFGVDTEAFF. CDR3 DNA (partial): TGTGCCAGCAGCTTCGGGGTAGACACTGAA.

CDR3 bases read: TGTGCCAGCAGCGTAGACGGTCGCGAAAAA. It is translated as CASSVDGREK. From start to end, the CDR3 is CASSVDGREKLFF. The rearrangement joins TRBV9 to TRBJ1-4; D unresolved. From the germline J gene comes the end of the CDR3, since the read stops 3 residues before it. The V gene lost 0 bases and the J gene lost 8 bases, with 8 bases spanning the gap. Germline V gene lookup returns CDR1 SGDLS and CDR2 YYNGEE. This CDR3 spans 13 amino acids.

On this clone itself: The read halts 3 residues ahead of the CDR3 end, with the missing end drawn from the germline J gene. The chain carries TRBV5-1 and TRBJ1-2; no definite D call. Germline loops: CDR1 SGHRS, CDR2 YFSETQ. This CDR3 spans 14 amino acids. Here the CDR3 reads CASSLGGNSRGYTF. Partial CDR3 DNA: TGCGCCAGCAGCTTGGGCGGGAACTCGCGGGGC.

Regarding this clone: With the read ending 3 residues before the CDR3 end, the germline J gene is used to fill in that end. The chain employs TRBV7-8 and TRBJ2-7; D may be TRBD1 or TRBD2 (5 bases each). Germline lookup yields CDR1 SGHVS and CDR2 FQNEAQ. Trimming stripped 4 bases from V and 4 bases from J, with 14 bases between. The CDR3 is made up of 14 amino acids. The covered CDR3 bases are TGTGCCAGCAGCTCCGACAGAGGGGCGTACGAG. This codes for CASSSDRGAYE. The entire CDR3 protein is CASSSDRGAYEQYF.

CDR3 DNA (partial): TGTGCCACCAGCAGAGAGCGACTAGCGGTGGGATTCTCCTACGAG. It yields the protein CATSRERLAVGFSYE. From start to end, the CDR3 is CATSRERLAVGFSYEQYF. The gene calls are TRBV15 and TRBJ2-7; 9 positions match TRBD2. The CDR3 end lies 3 residues beyond the end of the read and is filled in from the germline J gene. CDR3 length equals 18 residues. Germline values: CDR1 LNHNV, CDR2 YYDKDF (reference sequence). J lost 0 bases, V lost 0 bases, and 9 bases had no gene match.

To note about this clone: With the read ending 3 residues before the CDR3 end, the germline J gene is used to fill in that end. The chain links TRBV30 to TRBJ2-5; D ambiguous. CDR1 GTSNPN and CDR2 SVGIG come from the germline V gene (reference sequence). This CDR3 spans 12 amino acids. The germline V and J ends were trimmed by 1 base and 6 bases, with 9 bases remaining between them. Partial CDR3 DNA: TGTGCCTGGAGTGCTCAACACCAGACC. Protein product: CAWSAQHQT. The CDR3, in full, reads CAWSAQHQTQYF.

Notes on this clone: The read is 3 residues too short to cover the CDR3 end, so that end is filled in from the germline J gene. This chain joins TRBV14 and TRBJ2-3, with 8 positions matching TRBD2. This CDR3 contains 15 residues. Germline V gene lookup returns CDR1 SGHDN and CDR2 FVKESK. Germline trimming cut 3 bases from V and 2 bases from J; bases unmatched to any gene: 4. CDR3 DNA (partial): TGTGCCAGCAGCCACCAACTAGCGGCCACAGATACG. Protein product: CASSHQLAATDT. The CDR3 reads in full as CASSHQLAATDTQYF.

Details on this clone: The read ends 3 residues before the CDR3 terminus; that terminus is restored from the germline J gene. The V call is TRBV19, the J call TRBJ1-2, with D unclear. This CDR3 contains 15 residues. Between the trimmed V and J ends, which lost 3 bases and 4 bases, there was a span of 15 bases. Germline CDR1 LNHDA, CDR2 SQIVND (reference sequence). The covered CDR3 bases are TGTGCCAGTAGTATCGCGGGTAATATGGGCTATGGC. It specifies CASSIAGNMGYG. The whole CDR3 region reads CASSIAGNMGYGYTF.

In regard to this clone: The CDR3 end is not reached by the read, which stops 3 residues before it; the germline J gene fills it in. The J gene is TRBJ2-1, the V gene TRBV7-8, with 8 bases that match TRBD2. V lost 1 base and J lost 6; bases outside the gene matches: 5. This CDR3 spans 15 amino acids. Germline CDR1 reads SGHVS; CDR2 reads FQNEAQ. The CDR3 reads CASSLGASGLNEQFF. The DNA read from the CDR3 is TGTGCCAGCAGCTTAGGGGCTAGCGGGCTCAATGAG.

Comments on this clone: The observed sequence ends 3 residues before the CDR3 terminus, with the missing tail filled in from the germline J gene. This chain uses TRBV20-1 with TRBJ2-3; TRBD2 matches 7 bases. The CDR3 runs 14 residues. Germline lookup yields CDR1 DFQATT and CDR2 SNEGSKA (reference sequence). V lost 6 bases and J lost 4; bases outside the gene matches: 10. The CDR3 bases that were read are TGCAGTGCCCCCTCGGCGGGAGACCCAGATACG. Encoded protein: CSAPSAGDPDT. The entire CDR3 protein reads CSAPSAGDPDTQYF.

Partial CDR3 DNA: TGTGCCAGTAGTACAAGGTTCGGGGAG. Protein sequence: CASSTRFGE. Given in full, the CDR3 is CASSTRFGELFF. V and J are TRBV19 and TRBJ2-2, with no clear D. The read terminates 3 residues before the CDR3 end, so the remaining end is supplied by the germline J gene. V dropped 4 bases and J dropped 7 bases, with 7 bases sitting between them. The V gene's germline CDR1 is LNHDA and CDR2 SQIVND (reference sequence). The CDR3 spans 12 residues.

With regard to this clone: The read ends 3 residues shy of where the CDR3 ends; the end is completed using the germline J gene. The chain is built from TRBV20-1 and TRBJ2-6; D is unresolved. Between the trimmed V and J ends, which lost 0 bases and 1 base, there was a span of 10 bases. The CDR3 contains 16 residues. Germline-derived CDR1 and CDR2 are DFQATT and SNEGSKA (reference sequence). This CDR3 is CSARDLAISGANVLTF. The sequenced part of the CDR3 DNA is TGCAGTGCTAGAGATCTCGCGATATCTGGGGCCAACGTC.

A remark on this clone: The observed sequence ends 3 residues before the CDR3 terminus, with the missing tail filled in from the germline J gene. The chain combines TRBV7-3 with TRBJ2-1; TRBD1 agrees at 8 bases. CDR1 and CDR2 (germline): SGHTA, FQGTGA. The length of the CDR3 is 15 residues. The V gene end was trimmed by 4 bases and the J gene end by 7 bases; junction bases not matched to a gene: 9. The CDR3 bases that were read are TGTGCCAGCAGCTCCGGACAGGGAAGGTGGAATGAG. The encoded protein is CASSSGQGRWNE. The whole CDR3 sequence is CASSSGQGRWNEQFF.

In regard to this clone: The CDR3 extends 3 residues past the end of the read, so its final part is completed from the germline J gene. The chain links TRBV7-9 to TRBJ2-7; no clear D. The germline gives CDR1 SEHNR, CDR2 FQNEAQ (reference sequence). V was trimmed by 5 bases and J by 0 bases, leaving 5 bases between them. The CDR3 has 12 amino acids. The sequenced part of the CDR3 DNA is TGTGCCAGCAGCGTTAGCTCCTACGAG. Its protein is CASSVSSYE. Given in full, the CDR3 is CASSVSSYEQYF.